Following are 2 T cell receptor beta chains from one sample sequenced in a study of cytomegalovirus exposure and HLA in healthy donors. PCR was performed using 60 Vbeta and 13 Jbeta primers. The protocol was immunoSEQ multiplex PCR, while the TCRdb copy is restricted to in-frame clones and leaves out a portion. This sample carries approximately 150,000 clones, over 70% of them seen once, and the ten largest clones take 1% to 1.5%. Sequenced material: PBMCs. These receptors came from a man in his fifties in good health and CMV-seropositive.

CDR3 DNA: TGTGCCAGCAGCTTATCAGGGTACGAAAAACTGTTTTTT. Translating it yields CASSLSGYEKLFF. The V gene is TRBV7-9, the J gene TRBJ1-4; perhaps TRBD1 as D (5 bases). Trimming took 2 bases from V and 8 from J, leaving 9 bases between them. Germline V gene lookup returns CDR1 SEHNR and CDR2 FQNEAQ (reference sequence). The CDR3 loop spans 13 amino acids.

V is TRBV7-9 and J is TRBJ2-5; D ambiguous. Trimming pared 5 bases from V and 1 base from J, leaving 2 bases between. This CDR3 has 11 residues. CDR1 SEHNR and CDR2 FQNEAQ come from the germline V gene (reference sequence). The CDR3, as DNA: TGTGCCAGCAGCCGCCAAGAGACCCAGTACTTC. Protein: CASSRQETQYF. Drawing the rest from reference TRBV7-9 and TRBJ2-5, the complete variable domain is DTGVSQNPRHKITKRGQNVTFRCDPISEHNRLYWYRQTLGQGPEFLTYFQNEAQLEKSRLLSDRFSAERPKGSFSTLEIQRTEQGDSAMYLCASSRQETQYFGPGTRLLVL.